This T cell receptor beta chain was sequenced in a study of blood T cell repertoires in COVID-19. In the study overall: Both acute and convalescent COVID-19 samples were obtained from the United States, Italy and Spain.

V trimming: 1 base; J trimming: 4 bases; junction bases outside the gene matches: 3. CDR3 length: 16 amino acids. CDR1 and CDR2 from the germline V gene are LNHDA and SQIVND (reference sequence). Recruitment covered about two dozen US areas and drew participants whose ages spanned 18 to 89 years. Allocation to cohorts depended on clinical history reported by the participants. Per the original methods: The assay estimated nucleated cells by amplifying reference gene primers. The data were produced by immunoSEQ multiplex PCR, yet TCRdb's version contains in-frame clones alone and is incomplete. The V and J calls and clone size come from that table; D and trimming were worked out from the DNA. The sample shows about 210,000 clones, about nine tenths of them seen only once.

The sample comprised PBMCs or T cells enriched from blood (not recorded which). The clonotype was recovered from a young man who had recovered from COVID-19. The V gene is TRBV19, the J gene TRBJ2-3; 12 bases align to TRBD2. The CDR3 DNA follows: TGTGCCAGTAGTATAGGACTAGCGGGAGCCGCAGATACGCAGTATTTT. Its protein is CASSIGLAGAADTQYF.